This T cell receptor (beta chain) comes out of a study of blood T cell repertoires in COVID-19. Study background: From T cells, B-cell-depleted T cells, or PBMCs came the material, which was cDNA or gDNA.

Seattle-derived patients entered the study during active infection and were followed longitudinally. Per the original data handling: The assay estimated nucleated cells by amplifying reference gene primers. Measured with immunoSEQ multiplex PCR; TCRdb has only the in-frame clones, and not every one. Clone size and V and J calls were adopted from that table, with D and trimming inferred from the DNA. Among about 200,000 clones listed, 70% to 90% were seen once. Trimming left V 1 base short and J 4 bases short, with 13 bases between. The CDR3 runs 15 residues. Germline lookup yields CDR1 SGHNT and CDR2 YENEEA.

The clonotype comes from a woman in her 70s with COVID-19, enrolled during active disease. The J gene is TRBJ1-2, the V gene TRBV11-3; a weak D match, TRBD1 (5 bases). Sequencing input: peripheral blood. The CDR3 region is CASSLGGEASYGYTF. The DNA of the CDR3 is TGTGCCAGCAGCTTAGGGGGCGAGGCTAGCTATGGCTACACCTTC.